The clone carrying this T cell receptor beta chain was counted at least ten times. What it binds is unknown. This record comes from a study of early T cells in non-severe SARS-CoV-2 infection. Study at large: With bulk RNA from unsorted whole blood as input, sequencing yielded unpaired chains.

Germline V gene sequence: CDR1 WSHSY, CDR2 SAAADI. The CDR3 sequence is 12 residues long. V was clipped by 8 bases and J by 2 bases, with 10 bases between them. MiXCR, applied by TCRdb to the 5' RACE reads, yields one record per CDR3 protein. Of tens of thousands of distinct CDR3 sequences detected, 5.5% to 7.5% appear once; the ten largest clones hold roughly 7.8%. General study results and limits: The study's VDJdb matching favored anti-spike CD8 responses and missed private and CD4 specificities.

This rearrangement joins TRBV10-2 to TRBJ2-7; D perhaps matches TRBD2 (5 bases). Sequencing used whole blood. This sequence was found in an adult who was a healthcare worker with PCR-confirmed SARS-CoV-2 infection or an uninfected control (not recorded which). The CDR3 sequence: CASGSGAYEQYF. CDR3 sequence (DNA): TGCGCCAGCGGATCCGGGGCCTACGAGCAGTACTTC.